Below, 10 T cell receptor beta chains from the same sample are listed, as sequenced in a study of neurological immune-mediated disorders. Each CDR3 protein gets one entry after TCRdb re-called the 5' RACE reads with MiXCR. In the table there are tens of thousands of distinct CDR3 sequences, around 3% of which are singletons. The sequenced material came from PBMCs. The source is a man aged 40-55 years with multiple sclerosis.

This clonotype was seen only a few times. A much larger clone sits a single nucleotide away, making a read error possible. The chain recombines TRBV20-1 with TRBJ2-3, with D hard to call. Trimming took 6 bases from V and 5 from J, leaving 12 bases between them. CDR3 size: 12 residues. Germline V gene sequence: CDR1 DFQATT, CDR2 SNEGSKA (reference sequence). The CDR3 is CSAGKGQDTQYF. CDR3 DNA: TGCAGTGCCGGAAAGGGTCAAGATACGCAGTATTTT.

This clonotype was recorded many times. The chain has TRBV20-1 and TRBJ2-1; D gene unclear. The CDR3 covers 13 residues. Germline V gene data show CDR1 as DFQATT and CDR2 as SNEGSKA (reference sequence). V gave up 3 bases and J gave up 5 bases, with 11 bases separating them. CDR3 sequence: CSARVTTNNEQFF. CDR3 in DNA: TGCAGTGCTAGGGTAACGACCAACAATGAGCAGTTCTTC.

This clonotype is labeled as medium-sized (0.01 to 0.1%). This chain connects TRBV28 to TRBJ1-5; 7 nucleotides align to TRBD1. Germline V lookup: CDR1 MDHEN, CDR2 SYDVKM. V dropped 2 bases and J dropped 2; count of bases not matched to a gene: 0. This CDR3 comprises 14 residues. CDR3 region: CASSLDRGNQPQHF. The CDR3, as DNA: TGTGCCAGCAGTTTAGACAGGGGCAATCAGCCCCAGCATTTT.

This clonotype has ten or more counts. The chain carries TRBV20-1 and TRBJ1-1; D is perhaps TRBD1 (6 bases). This CDR3 spans 13 amino acids. Germline V gene lookup returns CDR1 DFQATT and CDR2 SNEGSKA (reference sequence). Trimming took 6 bases from V and 3 from J, leaving 14 bases between them. The CDR3 is CSAHRGGYTEAFF. Written as DNA, the CDR3 is TGCAGTGCCCATAGAGGGGGGTACACTGAAGCTTTCTTT.

CDR3 residues: CSADTTNTEAFF. The CDR3 DNA reads TGCAGTGCTGATACAACGAACACTGAAGCTTTCTTT. The chain carries TRBV20-1 and TRBJ1-1; D gene uncertain. CDR1 and CDR2 (germline): DFQATT, SNEGSKA (reference sequence). The V gene lost 5 bases and the J gene lost 1 base, with 8 bases spanning the gap. CDR3 length: 12 residues.

There are many counts of this clonotype. The V and J genes are TRBV25-1 and TRBJ2-5; D gene ambiguous. This CDR3 is built from 12 residues. The V gene lost 5 bases and the J gene lost 2 bases, with 6 bases spanning the gap. CDR1 and CDR2 from the germline V gene are MGHDK and SYGVNS. CDR3: CASSYGQETQYF. The CDR3 nucleotides read TGTGCCAGCAGTTATGGGCAAGAGACCCAGTACTTC.

This clonotype has a count of ten or more. This chain connects TRBV20-1 to TRBJ2-3; TRBD2 matches at 8 bases. Germline values: CDR1 DFQATT, CDR2 SNEGSKA (reference sequence). The CDR3 is made up of 17 amino acids. Trimming removed 2 bases from V and 1 base from J; junction bases left unmatched: 11. Written as DNA, the CDR3 is TGCAGTGCTAGAAAAGTGACAGCGGGAGAGGGCACAGATACGCAGTATTTT. This sequence encodes CSARKVTAGEGTDTQYF.

Ten or more counts support this clonotype. V gene TRBV20-1 combines with J gene TRBJ1-1; the D is unclear. Germline CDR1 DFQATT, CDR2 SNEGSKA (reference sequence). The ends were cut back, 6 bases at V and 4 bases at J, with 15 bases in the middle. The CDR3 is 13 amino acids. CDR3 loop: CSAQEGRATEAFF. The CDR3 region has the DNA TGCAGTGCCCAGGAGGGTCGGGCCACTGAAGCTTTCTTT.

The table lists this clonotype with many counts. The chain recombines TRBV7-8 with TRBJ2-1; the D gene is possibly TRBD1 (6 bases). This CDR3 contains 18 residues. V lost 0 bases and J lost 9, with 24 bases in between. Germline lookup yields CDR1 SGHVS and CDR2 FQNEAQ. The CDR3 is CASSLAKGWNRVRTEQFF. The CDR3 DNA reads as TGTGCCAGCAGCTTAGCAAAAGGATGGAACAGGGTAAGGACTGAGCAGTTCTTC.

In its sample, this clonotype was seen many times. This CDR3 reads CATRGGTENQPQHF. CDR3 in DNA: TGTGCCACCCGGGGGGGGACGGAAAATCAGCCCCAGCATTTT. The genes are TRBV6-6 and TRBJ1-5; D might be TRBD1 (5 bases). Deletions cut 10 bases from V and 4 bases from J, with 17 bases between. This CDR3 has 14 amino acids. Germline assignment: CDR1 MNHNY and CDR2 SVGAGI (reference sequence).